This entry lists 16 T cell receptor beta chains sequenced from one sample in a study of cytomegalovirus exposure and HLA in healthy donors. With 60 Vbeta and 13 Jbeta primers, the PCR was carried out. The repertoire was sequenced with immunoSEQ multiplex PCR; TCRdb's copy has only in-frame clones and lacks some. The sample consists of under 200,000 clones, over 75% of them appearing once. The sequenced sample consisted of PBMCs. The source of these receptors is a man between 50 and 59 years old in good health and CMV-seronegative.

The J gene is TRBJ2-7, the V gene TRBV6-5, with D maybe TRBD2 (5 bases). Germline assignment: CDR1 MNHEY and CDR2 SVGAGI. The CDR3 has 13 residues. Trimming left V 6 bases short and J 7 bases short, with 16 bases between. CDR3 residues: CASRDWTSGEQYF. CDR3 nucleotides: TGTGCCAGCAGGGATTGGACTTCCGGGGAGCAGTACTTC.

The chain employs TRBV21-1 and TRBJ2-7; the table's TRBD2 call for D was not verified on the DNA. TRBV21-1 is reported as a pseudogene. The CDR3 length is 15 residues. CDR3 in amino acids: CASRLEGALLYEQYF. CDR3 DNA sequence: TGTGCCAGCAGACTGGAAGGAGCTCTCCTTTACGAGCAGTACTTC.

This clone showed up just once. The chain has TRBV7-8 and TRBJ2-7; D perhaps matches TRBD2 (6 bases). Trimming removed 1 base at V and 5 bases at J, with 15 bases between. The germline V gene has CDR1 SGHVS and CDR2 FQNEAQ. This CDR3 comprises 15 residues. The CDR3 spells CASSLGAGRINEQYF. CDR3 DNA: TGTGCCAGCAGCTTAGGGGCAGGGAGGATCAACGAGCAGTACTTC. Drawing the rest from reference TRBV7-8 and TRBJ2-7, the complete variable domain is GAGVSQSPRYKVAKRGQDVALRCDPISGHVSLFWYQQALGQGPEFLTYFQNEAQLDKSGLPSDRFFAERPEGSVSTLKIQRTQQEDSAVYLCASSLGAGRINEQYFGPGTRLTVT.

This rearrangement joins TRBV9 to TRBJ1-1, with TRBD1 identical over 7 bases. Per the germline V gene, CDR1 is SGDLS and CDR2 is YYNGEE. V shed 5 bases and J 3 bases; nucleotides not matched to a gene: 7. The CDR3 has 14 residues. The CDR3 spells CASSKTGLDTEAFF. CDR3 coding DNA: TGTGCCAGCAGTAAGACAGGGCTGGACACTGAAGCTTTCTTT. Using reference TRBV9 and TRBJ1-1 for the parts outside the CDR3, the full variable domain is DSGVTQTPKHLITATGQRVTLRCSPRSGDLSVYWYQQSLDQGLQFLIQYYNGEERAKGNILERFSAQQFPDLHSELNLSSLELGDSALYFCASSKTGLDTEAFFGQGTRLTVV.

This chain links TRBV5-1 with TRBJ2-2; 7 nucleotides agree with TRBD2. After removal of 4 bases from V and 2 bases from J, the junction contained 5 bases not matched to a gene. Germline loops: CDR1 SGHRS, CDR2 YFSETQ. The CDR3 has 15 residues. CDR3 sequence reads: CASSLVGLNTGELFF. The CDR3 DNA is TGCGCCAGCAGCCTTGTGGGACTAAACACCGGGGAGCTGTTTTTT.

The rearrangement joins TRBV19 to TRBJ2-2; 9 bases map to TRBD1. The CDR3 consists of 16 residues. J gave up 5 bases and V 6 bases, and 10 bases lay outside the gene matches. Germline V gives CDR1 LNHDA, CDR2 SQIVND (reference sequence). CDR3 nucleotides: TGTGCCAGTAGAACCGGGACAGGGACCTTGACCGGGGAGCTGTTTTTT. Translating it yields CASRTGTGTLTGELFF.

The chain joins TRBV2 to TRBJ2-2; no definite D call. V lost 4 bases and J 0 bases, leaving 6 bases between the germline ends. The CDR3 extends over 14 amino acids. Germline-derived CDR1 and CDR2 are SNHLY and FYNNEI. The CDR3 region has the DNA TGTGCCAGCAGTGGACAACCGAACACCGGGGAGCTGTTTTTT. This encodes CASSGQPNTGELFF.

As for this clone: This specimen includes other DNA sequences encoding the same CDR3. This sequence joins TRBV6-5 and TRBJ1-1; TRBD1 agrees at 7 bases. Germline V lookup: CDR1 MNHEY, CDR2 SVGAGI. The CDR3 totals 13 residues. Germline trimming cut 5 bases from V and 3 bases from J; bases unmatched to any gene: 3. The CDR3, as DNA: TGTGCCAGCAGTAGGGACAGCGACACTGAAGCTTTCTTT. It translates to CASSRDSDTEAFF.

The chain joins TRBV9 to TRBJ1-2; 7 nucleotides match TRBD1. This CDR3 is 12 amino acids long. Germline CDR1 reads SGDLS; CDR2 reads YYNGEE. V was clipped by 5 bases and J by 4 bases; unmatched bases: 2. CDR3 residues: CASRDRAYGYTF. The DNA for the CDR3 is TGTGCCAGCAGAGACAGGGCCTATGGCTACACCTTC.

This chain connects TRBV27 to TRBJ1-2, with TRBD1 as a possible D gene (6 bases). V was clipped by 2 bases and J by 4 bases, with 14 bases between them. The CDR3 covers 15 residues. From germline, CDR1 is MNHEY and CDR2 SMNVEV (reference sequence). The CDR3 DNA is TGTGCCAGCAGTTTACGAGGGGTAGGGGGCTATGGCTACACCTTC. Its protein is CASSLRGVGGYGYTF.

The chain is built from TRBV7-2 and TRBJ2-1; D is undetermined. CDR3 length: 16 residues. Germline CDR1 reads SGHTA; CDR2 reads FQGNSA. V lost 4 bases to trimming and J lost 7 bases, with 20 bases between them. The CDR3 nucleotides read TGTGCCAGCAGCTCCCGCCCCCGGTCTCACGGGAATGAGCAGTTCTTC. Translated: CASSSRPRSHGNEQFF.

The chain combines TRBV29-1 with TRBJ1-1; D is unclear. Germline V gene data show CDR1 as SQVTM and CDR2 as ANQGSEA. This CDR3 spans 14 amino acids. Trimming stripped 5 bases from V and 0 bases from J, with 13 bases between. DNA for the CDR3: TGCAGCGTTTGGGGAGAGACCTTGAACACTGAAGCTTTCTTT. It yields the protein CSVWGETLNTEAFF.

J is TRBJ2-1 and V is TRBV7-9; maybe TRBD1 (6 bases). CDR3 size: 14 residues. V lost 8 bases, J lost 6 bases, and 17 bases lay in between. Looked up from germline, CDR1 is SEHNR and CDR2 is FQNEAQ (reference sequence). CDR3 in DNA: TGTGCCAGCGGCGAACTGGGACAAAGCAATGAGCAGTTCTTC. Its protein product is CASGELGQSNEQFF.

CDR3 nucleotides: TGTGCCAGCAGCCAGACTAGCGGGACTTACAATGAGCAGTTCTTC. As protein: CASSQTSGTYNEQFF. The rearrangement uses TRBV4-2 and TRBJ2-1; 11 nucleotides agree with TRBD2. The germline V gene has CDR1 LGHNA and CDR2 YNFKEQ. The CDR3 spans 15 residues. After removal of 3 bases from V and 4 bases from J, the junction contained 2 bases not matched to a gene.

The V call is TRBV6-5, the J call TRBJ1-2, with D perhaps matching TRBD1 (6 bases). Germline values: CDR1 MNHEY, CDR2 SVGAGI. The CDR3 extends over 14 amino acids. The ends were cut back, 2 bases at V and 8 bases at J, with 15 bases in the middle. The CDR3 DNA reads as TGTGCCAGCAGTTACGGAGACAGGTCCAGCGGCTACACCTTC. Residues: CASSYGDRSSGYTF.

The rearrangement links TRBV19 to TRBJ1-5; 10 bases line up with TRBD1. The V gene's germline CDR1 is LNHDA and CDR2 SQIVND (reference sequence). The CDR3 loop spans 16 amino acids. J gave up 7 bases and V 4 bases, and 10 bases lay outside the gene matches. CDR3 DNA sequence: TGTGCCAGTAGTACCCGCCGGGACAGGGGAGCCCAGCCCCAGCATTTT. It yields the protein CASSTRRDRGAQPQHF.